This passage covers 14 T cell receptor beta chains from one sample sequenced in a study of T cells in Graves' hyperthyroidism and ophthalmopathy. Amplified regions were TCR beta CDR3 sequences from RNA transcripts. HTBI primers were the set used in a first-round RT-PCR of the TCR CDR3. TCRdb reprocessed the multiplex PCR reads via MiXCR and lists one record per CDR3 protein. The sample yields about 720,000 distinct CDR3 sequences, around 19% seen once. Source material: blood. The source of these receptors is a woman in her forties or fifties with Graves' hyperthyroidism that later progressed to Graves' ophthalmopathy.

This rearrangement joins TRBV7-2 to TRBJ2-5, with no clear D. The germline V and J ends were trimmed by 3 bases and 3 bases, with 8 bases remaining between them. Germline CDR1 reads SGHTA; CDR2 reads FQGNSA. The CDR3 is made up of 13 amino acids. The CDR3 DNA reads TGTGCCAGCAGCTTTCTCCGAAAAGAGACCCAGTACTTC. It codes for CASSFLRKETQYF.

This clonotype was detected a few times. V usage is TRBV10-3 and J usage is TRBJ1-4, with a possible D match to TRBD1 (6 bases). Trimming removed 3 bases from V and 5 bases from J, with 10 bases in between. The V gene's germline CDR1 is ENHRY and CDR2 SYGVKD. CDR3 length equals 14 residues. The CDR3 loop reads CAISEDRRNEKLFF. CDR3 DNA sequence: TGTGCCATCAGTGAAGACAGGCGAAATGAAAAACTGTTTTTT.

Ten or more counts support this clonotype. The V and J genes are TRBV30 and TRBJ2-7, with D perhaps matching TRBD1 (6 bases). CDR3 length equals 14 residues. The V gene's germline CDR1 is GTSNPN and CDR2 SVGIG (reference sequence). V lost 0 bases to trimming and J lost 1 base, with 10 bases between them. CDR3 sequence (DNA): TGTGCCTGGAGTGTAGGGGACAATTCCTACGAGCAGTACTTC. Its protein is CAWSVGDNSYEQYF.

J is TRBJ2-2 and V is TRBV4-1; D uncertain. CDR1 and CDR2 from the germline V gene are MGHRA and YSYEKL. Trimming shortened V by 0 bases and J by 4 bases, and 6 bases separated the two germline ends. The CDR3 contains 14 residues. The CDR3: CASSQEWGTGELFF. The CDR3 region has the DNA TGCGCCAGCAGCCAAGAGTGGGGCACCGGGGAGCTGTTTTTT.

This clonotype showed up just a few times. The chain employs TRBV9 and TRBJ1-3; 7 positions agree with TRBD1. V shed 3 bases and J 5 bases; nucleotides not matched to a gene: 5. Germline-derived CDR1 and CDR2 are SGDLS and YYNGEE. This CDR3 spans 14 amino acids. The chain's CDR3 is CASSEGAVRNTIYF. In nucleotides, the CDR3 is TGTGCCAGCAGCGAGGGGGCCGTCCGAAACACCATATATTTT. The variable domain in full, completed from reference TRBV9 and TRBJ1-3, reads DSGVTQTPKHLITATGQRVTLRCSPRSGDLSVYWYQQSLDQGLQFLIQYYNGEERAKGNILERFSAQQFPDLHSELNLSSLELGDSALYFCASSEGAVRNTIYFGEGSWLTVV.

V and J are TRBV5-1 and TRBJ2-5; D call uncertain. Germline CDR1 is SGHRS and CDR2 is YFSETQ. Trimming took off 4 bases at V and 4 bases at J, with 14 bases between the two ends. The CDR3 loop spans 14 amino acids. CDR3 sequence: CASSASGRRETQYF. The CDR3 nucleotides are TGCGCCAGCAGCGCCTCGGGCCGGCGAGAGACCCAGTACTTC.

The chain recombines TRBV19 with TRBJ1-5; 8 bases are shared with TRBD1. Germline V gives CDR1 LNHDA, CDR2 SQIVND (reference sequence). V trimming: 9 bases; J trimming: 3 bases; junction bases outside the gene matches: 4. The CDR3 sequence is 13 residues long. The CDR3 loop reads CASNRGFNQPQHF. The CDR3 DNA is TGTGCCAGCAACAGGGGGTTCAATCAGCCCCAGCATTTT.

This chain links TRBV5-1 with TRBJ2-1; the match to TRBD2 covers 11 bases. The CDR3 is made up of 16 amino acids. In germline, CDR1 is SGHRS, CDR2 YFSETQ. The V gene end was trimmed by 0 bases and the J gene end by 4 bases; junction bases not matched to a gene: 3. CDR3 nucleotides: TGCGCCAGCAGCTTGGTGGGACTAGCGGAATACAATGAGCAGTTCTTC. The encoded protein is CASSLVGLAEYNEQFF.

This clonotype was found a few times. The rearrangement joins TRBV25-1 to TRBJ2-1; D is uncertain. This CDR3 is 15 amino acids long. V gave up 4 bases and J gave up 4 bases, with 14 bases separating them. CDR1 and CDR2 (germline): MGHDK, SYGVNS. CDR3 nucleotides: TGTGCCAGCAGTGTGGAACACACCTTATACAATGAGCAGTTCTTC. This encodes CASSVEHTLYNEQFF. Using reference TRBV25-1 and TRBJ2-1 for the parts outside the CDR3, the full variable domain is EADIYQTPRYLVIGTGKKITLECSQTMGHDKMYWYQQDPGMELHLIHYSYGVNSTEKGDLSSESTVSRIRTEHFPLTLESARPSHTSQYLCASSVEHTLYNEQFFGPGTRLTVL.

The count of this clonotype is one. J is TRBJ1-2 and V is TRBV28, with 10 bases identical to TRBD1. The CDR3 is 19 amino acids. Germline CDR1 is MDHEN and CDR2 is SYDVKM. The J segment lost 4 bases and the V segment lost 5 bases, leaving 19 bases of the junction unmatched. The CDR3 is CASSQTSNPRDRGVYGYTF. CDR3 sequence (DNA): TGTGCCAGCAGTCAGACTTCCAATCCCCGGGACAGGGGCGTCTATGGCTACACCTTC.

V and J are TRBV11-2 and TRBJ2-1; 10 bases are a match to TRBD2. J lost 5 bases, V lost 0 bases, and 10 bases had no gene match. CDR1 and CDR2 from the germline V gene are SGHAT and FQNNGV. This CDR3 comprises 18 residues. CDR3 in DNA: TGTGCCAGCAGCTTAGAAGGGGGTAGCGGGGGGTTAAACAATGAGCAGTTCTTC. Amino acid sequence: CASSLEGGSGGLNNEQFF.

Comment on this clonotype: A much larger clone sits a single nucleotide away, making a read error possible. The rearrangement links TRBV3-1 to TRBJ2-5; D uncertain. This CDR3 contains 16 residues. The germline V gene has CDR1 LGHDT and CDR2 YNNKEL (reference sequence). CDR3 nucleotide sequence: TGTGTCAGCAGCCAAGATGTACCGGCCACCGGGGAGACCCAGTACTTC. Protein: CVSSQDVPATGETQYF.

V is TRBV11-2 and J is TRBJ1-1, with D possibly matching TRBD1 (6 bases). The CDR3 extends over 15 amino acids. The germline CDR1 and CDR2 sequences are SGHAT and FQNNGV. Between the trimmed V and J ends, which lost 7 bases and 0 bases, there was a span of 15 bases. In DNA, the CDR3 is TGTGCCAGCAACAAAGGTGGGGGGCTGAACACTGAAGCTTTCTTT. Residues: CASNKGGGLNTEAFF.

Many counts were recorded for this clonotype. The CDR3 DNA sequence: TGTGCCAGCAGCCAAGTTGGGACAGGGAATGGCTACACCTTC. Translation gives CASSQVGTGNGYTF. The rearrangement links TRBV3-1 to TRBJ1-2, with TRBD1 matching 9 bases. J lost 6 bases, V lost 1 base, and 3 bases had no gene match. This CDR3 is 14 amino acids long. Germline V lookup: CDR1 LGHDT, CDR2 YNNKEL (reference sequence).